These T cell receptor beta chains were read from a single sample in a study of blood T cell repertoires in COVID-19. Assay used: immunoSEQ multiplex PCR; TCRdb lists only in-frame clones, some missing. The profile shows 300,000 to 500,000 clones, over 75% of them singletons. Material for sequencing was PBMCs or T cells enriched from blood (not recorded which). These receptors were obtained from a woman in her 30s with acute COVID-19. The CDR3 runs from the conserved cysteine through the conserved F or W. The D gene is left open where the match is weak. Part of the rows lack a size; the others show once, few, many or a class for expanded clones.

>TRBJ1-2|TRBD1|.|TRBV2
CASSGTGAVYGYTF
TGTGCCAGCAGTGGGACAGGGGCTGTCTATGGCTACACCTTC
>TRBJ2-7|TRBD1|few|TRBV11-1
CASSSDRGQDEQYF
TGTGCCAGCAGCTCCGACAGGGGGCAAGACGAGCAGTACTTC
>TRBJ1-2|.|.|TRBV28
CASSPASGLGYTF
TGTGCCAGCAGCCCCGCATCAGGGCTCGGCTACACCTTC
>TRBJ1-1|.|.|TRBV6-5
CASRRHTEAFF
TGTGCCAGCAGGAGGCACACTGAAGCTTTCTTT
>TRBJ2-7|.|.|TRBV6-5
CASSQAGGLYEQYF
TGTGCCAGCAGCCAAGCAGGGGGGCTTTACGAGCAGTACTTC
>TRBJ1-1|.|few|TRBV3-1/TRBV3-2
CASSQESVGRAEAFF
TGTGCCAGCAGCCAAGAAAGTGTGGGGCGAGCTGAAGCTTTCTTT
>TRBJ2-7|TRBD1|.|TRBV5-6
CASSPGQGGEQYF
TGTGCCAGCAGCCCTGGACAGGGAGGCGAGCAGTACTTC
>TRBJ1-1|TRBD1|.|TRBV6-1
CASSARGRRIYYTEAFF
TGTGCCAGCAGTGCGAGGGGGCGGAGGATATATTACACTGAAGCTTTCTTT
>TRBJ2-6|TRBD1|.|TRBV24-1
CATSDYRDRDFGANVLTF
TGTGCCACCAGTGATTACCGGGACAGGGATTTTGGGGCCAACGTCCTGACTTTC
>TRBJ1-1|.|.|TRBV7-2
CASSTNRHRNTEAFF
TGTGCCAGCAGCACCAACCGACATCGGAACACTGAAGCTTTCTTT
>TRBJ2-1|TRBD2|once|TRBV9
CASSVASGGALSYNEQFF
TGTGCCAGCAGCGTAGCCAGCGGGGGGGCCCTCTCCTACAATGAGCAGTTCTTC
>TRBJ2-3|TRBD1|once|TRBV5-1
CASSPSTGGTDTQYF
TGCGCCAGCAGCCCATCGACAGGGGGTACAGATACGCAGTATTTT
>TRBJ2-2|.|.|TRBV5-1
CASSLVDLTGELFF
TGCGCCAGCAGCTTGGTCGACTTAACCGGGGAGCTGTTTTTT
>TRBJ2-7|.|.|TRBV4-2
CASSQVDTGTPAFEQYF
TGTGCCAGCAGCCAAGTGGATACCGGGACTCCCGCGTTCGAGCAGTACTTC
>TRBJ2-7|.|.|TRBV4-1
CASSRAGFNYEQYF
TGCGCCAGCAGCCGAGCGGGTTTCAACTACGAGCAGTACTTC
>TRBJ2-1|TRBD2|.|TRBV28
CASSFGGGYEQFF
TGTGCCAGCAGTTTCGGGGGGGGCTATGAGCAGTTCTTC
>TRBJ2-3|TRBD2|.|TRBV9
CASSDPPRGADTQYF
TGTGCCAGCAGCGACCCTCCGCGGGGGGCAGATACGCAGTATTTT
>TRBJ2-5|TRBD2|.|TRBV24-1
CATSGGRGDQETQYF
TGTGCCACCAGTGGTGGACGGGGGGACCAAGAGACCCAGTACTTC
>TRBJ2-3|.|.|TRBV5-1
CASSEGSAADTQYF
TGCGCCAGCAGTGAGGGATCCGCGGCAGATACGCAGTATTTT
>TRBJ2-3|.|many|TRBV30
CAWRDIGADTQYF
TGTGCCTGGAGGGACATAGGGGCAGATACGCAGTATTTT
>TRBJ1-2|.|.|TRBV24-1
CATSAGGGRRGYTF
TGTGCCACCAGTGCCGGCGGAGGGCGCCGTGGCTACACCTTC
>TRBJ2-7|TRBD1|.|TRBV30
CAWSVGQGVSEQYF
TGTGCCTGGAGCGTGGGACAGGGGGTATCTGAGCAGTACTTC
>TRBJ1-1|TRBD1|.|TRBV5-6
CASSLVAGGEAFF
TGTGCCAGCAGCTTGGTGGCAGGGGGTGAAGCTTTCTTT
>TRBJ1-1|TRBD1|.|TRBV29-1
CSVEIEQGSTEAFF
TGCAGCGTTGAAATTGAACAGGGGAGCACTGAAGCTTTCTTT
>TRBJ2-7|TRBD2|once|TRBV6-1
CASSEVGGGYSYEQYF
TGTGCCAGCAGTGAAGTTGGCGGGGGTTACTCCTACGAGCAGTACTTC
>TRBJ2-2|TRBD1|.|TRBV15
CATSRIRTGRNTGELFF
TGTGCCACCAGCAGGATTAGGACAGGGCGGAACACCGGGGAGCTGTTTTTT
>TRBJ1-2|.|.|TRBV29-1
CSVGGGGGPYGYTF
TGCAGCGTTGGAGGTGGGGGGGGTCCCTATGGCTACACCTTC
>TRBJ2-3|TRBD2|.|TRBV9
CASSASLHLAGGPAPSTDTQYF
TGTGCCAGCAGCGCCTCCCTTCACCTAGCGGGGGGGCCTGCCCCTTCCACAGATACGCAGTATTTT
>TRBJ1-5|TRBD1|.|TRBV11-2
CASSEGQTNQPQHF
TGTGCCAGCAGCGAGGGACAGACCAATCAGCCCCAGCATTTT
>TRBJ1-5|.|.|TRBV7-8
CASSWTDSNQPQHF
TGTGCCAGCAGCTGGACAGATAGCAATCAGCCCCAGCATTTT
>TRBJ2-6|TRBD2|once|TRBV7-2
CASSLALLAGLTGANVLTF
TGTGCCAGCAGCTTAGCTTTACTAGCGGGGCTTACCGGGGCCAACGTCCTGACTTTC
>TRBJ1-3|.|once|TRBV7-2
CASSPQGTSSGNTIYF
TGTGCCAGCAGCCCCCAGGGTACGAGCTCTGGAAACACCATATATTTT
>TRBJ1-2|.|.|TRBV29-1
CSVEGDYGYTF
TGCAGCGTTGAAGGAGACTATGGCTACACCTTC
>TRBJ1-4|.|.|TRBV28
CASSLLQGSGEKLFF
TGTGCCAGCAGCTTGCTCCAGGGGTCTGGGGAAAAACTGTTTTTT
>TRBJ2-7|TRBD2|.|TRBV11-3
CASSLGGLASEQYF
TGTGCCAGCAGCTTAGGTGGACTAGCGTCGGAGCAGTACTTC
>TRBJ1-1|TRBD1|.|TRBV3-1/TRBV3-2
CASRTGTGWTEAFF
TGTGCCAGCAGAACCGGGACAGGGTGGACTGAAGCTTTCTTT
>TRBJ2-1|.|once|TRBV5-4
CASSFYYNEQFF
TGTGCCAGCAGCTTCTATTACAATGAGCAGTTCTTC
>TRBJ1-4|.|.|TRBV7-2
CASSFEGRRNEKLFF
TGTGCCAGCAGCTTTGAGGGCCGCCGTAATGAAAAACTGTTTTTT
>TRBJ1-4|.|.|TRBV30
CAWTKQGLAEKLFF
TGTGCCTGGACCAAACAGGGATTAGCGGAAAAACTGTTTTTT
>TRBJ2-7|TRBD2|.|TRBV6-2/TRBV6-3
CASSHPTSGDSYEQYF
TGTGCCAGCAGCCATCCTACTAGCGGGGACTCCTACGAGCAGTACTTC
>TRBJ2-1|.|once|TRBV9
CASSVMAGASSYNEQFF
TGTGCCAGCAGCGTGATGGCGGGGGCCAGCTCCTACAATGAGCAGTTCTTC
>TRBJ1-1|TRBD1|.|TRBV5-6
CASSRRDRGLAFF
TGTGCCAGCAGCCGCCGGGACAGGGGTCTTGCTTTCTTT
>TRBJ2-5|.|.|TRBV10-3
CAISEATGGGETQYF
TGTGCCATCAGTGAGGCGACGGGGGGCGGGGAGACCCAGTACTTC
>TRBJ2-2|TRBD2|.|TRBV18
CASSPGIAGTGELFF
TGTGCCAGCTCACCAGGAATAGCGGGTACCGGGGAGCTGTTTTTT